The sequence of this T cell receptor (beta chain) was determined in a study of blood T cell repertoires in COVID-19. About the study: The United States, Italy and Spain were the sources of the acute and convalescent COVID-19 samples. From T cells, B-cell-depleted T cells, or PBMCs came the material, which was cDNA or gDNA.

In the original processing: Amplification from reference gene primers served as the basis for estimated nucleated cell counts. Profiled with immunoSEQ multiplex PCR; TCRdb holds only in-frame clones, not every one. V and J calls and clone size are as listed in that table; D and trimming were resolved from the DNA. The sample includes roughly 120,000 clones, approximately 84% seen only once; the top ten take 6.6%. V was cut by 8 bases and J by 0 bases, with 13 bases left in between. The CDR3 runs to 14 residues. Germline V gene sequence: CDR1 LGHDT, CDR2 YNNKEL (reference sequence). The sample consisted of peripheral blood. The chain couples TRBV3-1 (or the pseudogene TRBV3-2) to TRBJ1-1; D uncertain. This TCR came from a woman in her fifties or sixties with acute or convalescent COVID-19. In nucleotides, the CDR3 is TGTGCCAGCCGAGGGAACTCCATGAACACTGAAGCTTTCTTT. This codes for CASRGNSMNTEAFF.